This TCR beta chain was profiled in a study of identical twins. TCRdb processed the 5' RACE reads anew with MiXCR; each CDR3 protein has one entry. The data contain a few hundred thousand distinct CDR3 sequences, 8% to 9% of them singletons. Concerning this clonotype: Its specificity is unknown.

V was shortened by 4 bases and J by 6 bases, with 15 bases between the two germline ends. Looked up from germline, CDR1 is LNHNV and CDR2 is YYDKDF (reference sequence). The CDR3 consists of 15 residues. Study observations and caveats: Out-of-frame sharing of TCR alpha in monozygotic twins was underestimated by models.

These same records also appear under a second study, on yellow fever vaccine responses in identical twins.

The sample taken for sequencing was memory (CD45RO+) T cells sorted from blood. This clonotype was obtained from a woman under 30 in good health. The gene calls are TRBV15 and TRBJ2-2; tentatively, D is TRBD1 (6 bases). This CDR3 reads CATSTGDMGAGELFF. In DNA, the CDR3 is TGTGCCACCAGCACCGGGGACATGGGGGCCGGGGAGCTGTTTTTT.